This record covers a single T cell receptor (beta chain). Here immunoSEQ multiplex PCR was the method, and the copy in TCRdb shows in-frame clones only, minus some. The table has 80,000 to 100,000 clones, over 80% seen once. The sample belongs to a study of blood T cell repertoires in COVID-19. Study-wide background: T cells, B-cell-depleted T cells, or PBMCs provided the cDNA or gDNA that served as material.

This CDR3 is 10 amino acids long. The V gene lost 7 bases and the J gene lost 2 bases, with 5 bases spanning the gap. Germline V gene sequence: CDR1 SQVTM, CDR2 ANQGSEA. The clonotype comes from a woman older than 75 with active or convalescent COVID-19. The genes are TRBV29-1 and TRBJ1-1; D is unresolved. Sequenced input: peripheral blood. The CDR3 sequence: CSGVNTEAFF. The CDR3 region has the DNA TGCAGCGGCGTCAACACTGAAGCTTTCTTT.